The present T cell receptor (beta chain) was sequenced within a study of T cells in localized non-small cell lung cancer. The protocol was immunoSEQ multiplex PCR, while the TCRdb copy is restricted to in-frame clones and leaves out a portion. Here the sample spans roughly 64,000 clones, roughly 79% being singletons. The CDR3 sequence is 14 residues long. Germline assignment: CDR1 LNHDA and CDR2 SQIVND (reference sequence). The V gene lost 1 base and the J gene lost 9 bases, with 13 bases spanning the gap. This clone came up once. The clonotype comes from a man aged 35 to 70 with stage II lung adenocarcinoma. The chain links TRBV19 to TRBJ2-1; no clear D gene. Sequencing used PBMCs, obtained before any cancer treatment. CDR3 DNA: TGTGCCAGTAGTATAGTGGCAACCACCGGTGAGCAGTTCTTC. This sequence encodes CASSIVATTGEQFF. The variable domain in full, with the rest retrieved from reference TRBV19 and TRBJ2-1, is DGGITQSPKYLFRKEGQNVTLSCEQNLNHDAMYWYRQDPGQGLRLIYYSQIVNDFQKGDIAEGYSVSREKKESFPLTVTSAQKNPTAFYLCASSIVATTGEQFFGPGTRLTVL.